Each of the 7 T cell receptor beta chains below was sequenced from the same sample in a study of sequential checkpoint blockade in melanoma. Data came from immunoSEQ multiplex PCR; TCRdb stores just in-frame clones and leaves some out. The sample shows approximately 5,600 clones, 25% to 30% of them seen only once. The treatment: randomized to nivolumab then ipilimumab (arm A) or the reverse (arm B). The sequencing used tumor tissue (inferred from file names), collected from a patient given nivolumab and ipilimumab in sequence. These receptor sequences come from a human donor with melanoma.

This clone was counted between two and nine times. The J gene is TRBJ1-6, the V gene TRBV6-8; TRBD1 agrees at 11 bases. Germline assignment: CDR1 MNHGY and CDR2 SAAAGT. V gave up 8 bases and J gave up 7 bases; unmatched junction bases: 4. This CDR3 is 14 amino acids long. CDR3 in amino acids: CASSGTGGNSPLHF. The CDR3, as DNA: TGTGCCAGCTCCGGGACAGGGGGGAATTCACCCCTCCACTTT.

This CDR3 reads CASSPRQGNRETQYF. CDR3 sequence (DNA): TGTGCCAGCTCACCACGCCAGGGGAATAGGGAGACCCAGTACTTC. The chain links TRBV18 to TRBJ2-5, with D maybe TRBD1 (6 bases). CDR3 length: 15 residues. CDR1 and CDR2 from the germline V gene are KGHSH and LQKENI. V was pared by 1 base and J by 5 bases, with 14 bases between.

This clone was detected a few times. This chain connects TRBV9 to TRBJ2-1; unclear D gene. The CDR3 runs 12 residues. V lost 1 base, J lost 10 bases, and 9 bases lay in between. Germline-derived CDR1 and CDR2 are SGDLS and YYNGEE. CDR3 coding DNA: TGTGCCAGCAGCGTACCAGGTCAAGAGCAGTTCTTC. It is translated as CASSVPGQEQFF. Full variable domain (outside the CDR3, taken from reference TRBV9 and TRBJ2-1): DSGVTQTPKHLITATGQRVTLRCSPRSGDLSVYWYQQSLDQGLQFLIQYYNGEERAKGNILERFSAQQFPDLHSELNLSSLELGDSALYFCASSVPGQEQFFGPGTRLTVL.

This clone was seen a few times. This chain connects TRBV6-8 to TRBJ1-1, with 10 bases fitting TRBD1. Trimming at V came to 5 bases and at J to 6 bases, leaving 6 bases not matched to a gene. This CDR3 has 14 amino acids. Germline assignment: CDR1 MNHGY and CDR2 SAAAGT. The chain's CDR3 is CASSMLGTGAEAFF. In DNA, the CDR3 is TGTGCCAGCAGTATGCTAGGGACAGGGGCTGAAGCTTTCTTT.

The genes are TRBV9 and TRBJ2-2; 11 bases agree with TRBD2. V was clipped by 4 bases and J by 4 bases; unmatched bases: 6. This CDR3 region has 16 residues. Per germline, CDR1 SGDLS and CDR2 YYNGEE. As DNA, the CDR3 is TGTGCCAGCAGCAGCCTAGCGGGGGGCCCCACCGGGGAGCTGTTTTTT. Amino acid sequence: CASSSLAGGPTGELFF.

This clone was seen many times. The chain has TRBV11-3 and TRBJ1-1, with 12 bases matching TRBD1. CDR3 length: 17 residues. Losses at the gene ends were 4 bases for V and 5 bases for J; bases not matched to a gene: 11. Germline CDR1 SGHNT, CDR2 YENEEA. In DNA form, the CDR3 reads TGTGCCAGCAGCTCCCACAGGGACAGGGGGCTTGGGACTGAAGCTTTCTTT. This sequence encodes CASSSHRDRGLGTEAFF.

This clone was picked up a small number of times. The J gene is TRBJ1-2, the V gene TRBV2; D perhaps matches TRBD1 (5 bases). The CDR3 totals 18 residues. Germline V CDR1 and CDR2: SNHLY, FYNNEI. With 3 bases removed from V and 6 bases from J, the gap between germline ends came to 26 bases. The CDR3 reads CASSEAAGHGPYSDGYTF. In DNA, the CDR3 is TGTGCCAGCAGTGAGGCCGCGGGGCACGGTCCATATTCGGATGGCTACACCTTC.